This TCR beta chain was obtained from a study of shared clonotypes between healthy human individuals. As regards this clone: The identical CDR3 is also encoded by other nucleotide sequences in the sample.

Profiling relied on immunoSEQ multiplex PCR, and the TCRdb table lists in-frame clones only, not all of them. The sample carries approximately 2.4 million clones, approximately 95% recorded once. CDR1 MNHEY and CDR2 SVGAGI come from the germline V gene. V lost 6 bases and J 1 base, leaving 10 bases between the germline ends. This CDR3 contains 14 residues. The chain links TRBV6-5 to TRBJ1-3; D is possibly TRBD1 (5 bases). This receptor was taken from a man between 18 and 35 years old in good health. The sample taken for sequencing was naive CD4+ T cells sorted from blood. The subset was: CD45RA+ positively selected. The DNA for the CDR3 is TGTGCCAGCAGACGCGACAGTTCTGGAAACACCATATATTTT. Its translation: CASRRDSSGNTIYF.